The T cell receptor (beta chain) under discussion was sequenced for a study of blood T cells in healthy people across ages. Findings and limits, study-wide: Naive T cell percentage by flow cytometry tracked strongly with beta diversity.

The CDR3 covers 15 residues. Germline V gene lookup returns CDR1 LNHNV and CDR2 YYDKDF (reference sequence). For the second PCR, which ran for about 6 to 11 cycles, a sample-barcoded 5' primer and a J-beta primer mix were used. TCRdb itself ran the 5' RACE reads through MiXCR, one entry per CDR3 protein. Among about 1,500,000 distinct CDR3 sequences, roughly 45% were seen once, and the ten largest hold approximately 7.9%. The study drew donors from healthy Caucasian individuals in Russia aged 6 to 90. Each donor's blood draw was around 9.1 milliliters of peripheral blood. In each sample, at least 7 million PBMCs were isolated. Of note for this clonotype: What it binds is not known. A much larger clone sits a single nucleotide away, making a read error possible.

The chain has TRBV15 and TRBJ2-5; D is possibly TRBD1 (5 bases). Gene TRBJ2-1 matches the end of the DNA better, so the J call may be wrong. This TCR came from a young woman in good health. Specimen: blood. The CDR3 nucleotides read TGTGCCACCAGCAGAGATCCCTCAGGACAAGAGACCCAGTTCTTC. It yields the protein CATSRDPSGQETQFF.